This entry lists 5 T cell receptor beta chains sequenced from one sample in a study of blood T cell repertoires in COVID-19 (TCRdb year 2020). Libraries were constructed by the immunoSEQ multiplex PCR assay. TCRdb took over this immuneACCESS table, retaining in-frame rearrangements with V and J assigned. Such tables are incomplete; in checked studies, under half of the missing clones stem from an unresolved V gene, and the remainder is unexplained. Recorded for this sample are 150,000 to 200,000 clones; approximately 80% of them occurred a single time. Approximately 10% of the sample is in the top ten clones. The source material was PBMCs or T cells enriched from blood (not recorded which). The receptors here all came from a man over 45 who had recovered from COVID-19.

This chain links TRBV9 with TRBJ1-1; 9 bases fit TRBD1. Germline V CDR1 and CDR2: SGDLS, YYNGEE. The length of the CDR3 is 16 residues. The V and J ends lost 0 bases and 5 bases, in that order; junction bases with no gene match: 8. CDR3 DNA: TGTGCCAGCAGCGTAGCGGGACAGGGTAGTCAAACTGAAGCTTTCTTT. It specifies CASSVAGQGSQTEAFF.

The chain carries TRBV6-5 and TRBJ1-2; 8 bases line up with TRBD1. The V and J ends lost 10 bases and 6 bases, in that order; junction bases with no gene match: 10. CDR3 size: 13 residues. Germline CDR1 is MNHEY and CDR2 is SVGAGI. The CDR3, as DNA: TGTGCCACCGAAGCAGGGACAGGTCATGGCTACACCTTC. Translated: CATEAGTGHGYTF.

The chain's CDR3 is CASSYASINEQFF. CDR3 DNA sequence: TGCGCCAGCAGCTACGCTAGCATCAATGAGCAGTTCTTC. This chain links TRBV5-1 with TRBJ2-1; the D gene is possibly TRBD2 (5 bases). Germline lookup yields CDR1 SGHRS and CDR2 YFSETQ. The V end lost 3 bases, the J end lost 6 bases, and 10 bases lay between the germline ends. This CDR3 has 13 residues.

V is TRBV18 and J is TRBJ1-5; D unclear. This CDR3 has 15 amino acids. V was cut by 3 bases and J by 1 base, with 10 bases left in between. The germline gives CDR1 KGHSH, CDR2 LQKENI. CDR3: CASSPTTQSNQPQHF. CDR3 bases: TGTGCCAGCTCACCGACAACCCAGAGCAATCAGCCCCAGCATTTT.

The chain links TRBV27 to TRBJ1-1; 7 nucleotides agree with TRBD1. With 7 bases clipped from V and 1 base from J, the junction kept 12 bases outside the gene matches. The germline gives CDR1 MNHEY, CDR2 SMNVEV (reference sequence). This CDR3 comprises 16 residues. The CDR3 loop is CASTLGGTVKNTEAFF. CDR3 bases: TGTGCCAGCACCCTAGGCGGGACAGTGAAGAACACTGAAGCTTTCTTT.